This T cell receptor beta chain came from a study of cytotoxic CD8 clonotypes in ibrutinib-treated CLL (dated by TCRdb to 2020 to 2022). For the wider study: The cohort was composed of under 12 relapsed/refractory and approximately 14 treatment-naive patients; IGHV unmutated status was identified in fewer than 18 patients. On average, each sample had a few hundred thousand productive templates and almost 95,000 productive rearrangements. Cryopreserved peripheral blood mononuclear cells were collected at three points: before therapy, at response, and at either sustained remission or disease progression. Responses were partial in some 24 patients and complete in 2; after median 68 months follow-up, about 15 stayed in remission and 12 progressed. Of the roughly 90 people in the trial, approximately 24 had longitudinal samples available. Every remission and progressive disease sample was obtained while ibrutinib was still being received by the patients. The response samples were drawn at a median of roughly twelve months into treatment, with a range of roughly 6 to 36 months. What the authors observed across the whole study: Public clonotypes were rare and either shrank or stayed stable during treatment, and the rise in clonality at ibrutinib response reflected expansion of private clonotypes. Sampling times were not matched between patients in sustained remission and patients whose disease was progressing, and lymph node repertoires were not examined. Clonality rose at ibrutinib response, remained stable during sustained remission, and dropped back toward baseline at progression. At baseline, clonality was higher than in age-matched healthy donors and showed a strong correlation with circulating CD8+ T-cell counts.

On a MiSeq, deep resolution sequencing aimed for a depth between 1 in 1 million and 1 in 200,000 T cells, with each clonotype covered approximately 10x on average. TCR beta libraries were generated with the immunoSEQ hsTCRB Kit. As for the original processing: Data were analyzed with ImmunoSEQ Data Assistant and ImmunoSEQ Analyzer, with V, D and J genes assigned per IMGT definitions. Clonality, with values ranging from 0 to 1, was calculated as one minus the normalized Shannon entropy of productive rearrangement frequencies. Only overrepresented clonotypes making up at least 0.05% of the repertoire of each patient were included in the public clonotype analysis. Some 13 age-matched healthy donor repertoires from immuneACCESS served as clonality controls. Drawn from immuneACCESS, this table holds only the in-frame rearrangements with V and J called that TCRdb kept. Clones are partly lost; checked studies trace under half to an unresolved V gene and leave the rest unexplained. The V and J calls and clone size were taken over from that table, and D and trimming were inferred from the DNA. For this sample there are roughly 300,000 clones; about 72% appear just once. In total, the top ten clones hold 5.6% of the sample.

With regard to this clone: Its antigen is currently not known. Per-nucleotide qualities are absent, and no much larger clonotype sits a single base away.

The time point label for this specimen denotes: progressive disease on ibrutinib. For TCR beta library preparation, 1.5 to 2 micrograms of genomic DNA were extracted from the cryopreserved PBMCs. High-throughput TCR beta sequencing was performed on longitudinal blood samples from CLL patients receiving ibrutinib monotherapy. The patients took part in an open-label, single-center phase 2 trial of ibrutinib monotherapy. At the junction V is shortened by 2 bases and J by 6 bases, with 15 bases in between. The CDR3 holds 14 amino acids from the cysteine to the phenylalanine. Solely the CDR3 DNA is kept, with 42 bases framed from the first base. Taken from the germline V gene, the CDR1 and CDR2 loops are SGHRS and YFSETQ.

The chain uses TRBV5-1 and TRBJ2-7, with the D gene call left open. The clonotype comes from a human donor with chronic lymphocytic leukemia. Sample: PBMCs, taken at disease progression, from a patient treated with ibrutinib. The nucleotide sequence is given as TGCGCCAGCAGCTTTCGGCAGGACCTGGGCGAGCAGTACTTC. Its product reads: CASSFRQDLGEQYF. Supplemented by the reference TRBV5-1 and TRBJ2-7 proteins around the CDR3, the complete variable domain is KAGVTQTPRYLIKTRGQQVTLSCSPISGHRSVSWYQQTPGQGLQFLFEYFSETQRNKGNFPGRFSGRQFSNSRSEMNVSTLELGDSALYLCASSFRQDLGEQYFGPGTRLTVT.